The next 10 T cell receptor beta chains were all read from a single sample in a study of cytomegalovirus exposure and HLA in healthy donors. Both 60 Vbeta primers and 13 Jbeta primers went into the PCR. Repertoires were generated with immunoSEQ multiplex PCR, while TCRdb's copy carries only in-frame clones and drops some. The table records around 300,000 clones, about 83% of them present only once. Input material: PBMCs. These receptors all stem from a woman in her thirties or forties in good health and CMV-seropositive.

This chain joins TRBV28 and TRBJ1-5; TRBD1 agrees at 11 bases. J gave up 2 bases and V 3 bases, and 3 bases lay outside the gene matches. This CDR3 has 16 residues. Per germline, CDR1 MDHEN and CDR2 SYDVKM. The CDR3 DNA reads as TGTGCCAGCAGTTTGGACAGGGGGCTGCGCAATCAGCCCCAGCATTTT. Its translation: CASSLDRGLRNQPQHF.

V is TRBV28 and J is TRBJ1-3; 8 nucleotides agree with TRBD1. With 7 bases clipped from V and 9 bases from J, the junction kept 11 bases outside the gene matches. This CDR3 is built from 14 residues. Germline lookup yields CDR1 MDHEN and CDR2 SYDVKM. Here the CDR3 reads CASTSGTGWGTIYF. The CDR3 DNA reads as TGTGCCAGCACAAGTGGGACAGGCTGGGGCACCATATATTTT.

V usage is TRBV27 and J usage is TRBJ2-7; 8 nucleotides match TRBD1. Germline assignment: CDR1 MNHEY and CDR2 SMNVEV (reference sequence). V shed 4 bases, J shed 3 bases, and the junction held 5 bases outside the gene matches. The CDR3 length is 14 residues. In DNA form, the CDR3 reads TGTGCCAGCAGTTCGGGACAGGCTAGCTACGAGCAGTACTTC. Protein product: CASSSGQASYEQYF.

V gene TRBV30 combines with J gene TRBJ2-7; 9 positions match TRBD1. Germline V CDR1 and CDR2: GTSNPN, SVGIG (reference sequence). The CDR3 covers 12 residues. The V gene end was trimmed by 3 bases and the J gene end by 6 bases; junction bases not matched to a gene: 3. CDR3 loop: CAWSGQGFEQYF. CDR3 in DNA: TGTGCCTGGAGCGGACAGGGGTTCGAGCAGTACTTC.

This clone was seen more than once but under ten times. The gene calls are TRBV25-1 and TRBJ2-5; TRBD1 matches 8 bases. This CDR3 has 16 amino acids. The V gene's germline CDR1 is MGHDK and CDR2 SYGVNS. J lost 5 bases, V lost 2 bases, and 10 bases had no gene match. CDR3 sequence reads: CASSEDNTGGWETQYF. The DNA for the CDR3 is TGTGCCAGCAGTGAAGACAACACAGGGGGGTGGGAGACCCAGTACTTC.

The gene calls are TRBV11-2 and TRBJ2-7; 11 nucleotides line up with TRBD1. CDR1 is SGHAT and CDR2 is FQNNGV in the germline V gene. The CDR3 length is 16 residues. After removal of 3 bases from V and 9 bases from J, the junction contained 13 bases not matched to a gene. The CDR3 DNA follows: TGTGCCAGCAGCTTCGACGGGGACAGGGGGACTCGCGGGCAGTACTTC. Translation gives CASSFDGDRGTRGQYF.

This clone appeared a few times. Other DNA sequences in the sample encode the same CDR3. J is TRBJ1-1 and V is TRBV6-1; D uncertain. Germline V CDR1 and CDR2: MNHNS, SASEGT. V lost 0 bases and J 0 bases, leaving 14 bases between the germline ends. The CDR3 has 17 residues. CDR3 bases: TGTGCCAGCAGTGAAGCGCTTCCGGGAGGAATGAACACTGAAGCTTTCTTT. This sequence encodes CASSEALPGGMNTEAFF.

In its sample, this clone was seen once. The chain carries TRBV28 and TRBJ1-5; D is perhaps TRBD1 (6 bases). Deletions cut 7 bases from V and 11 bases from J, with 15 bases between. Germline V gene lookup returns CDR1 MDHEN and CDR2 SYDVKM. The CDR3 is made up of 12 amino acids. Here the CDR3 reads CASTSFGQSQHF. Written as DNA, the CDR3 is TGTGCCAGCACCTCCTTTGGACAGTCCCAGCATTTT.

This sequence joins TRBV11-2 and TRBJ1-2; TRBD1 aligns across 8 bases. The germline CDR1 and CDR2 sequences are SGHAT and FQNNGV. After removal of 0 bases from V and 3 bases from J, the junction contained 6 bases not matched to a gene. CDR3 length: 16 amino acids. As DNA, the CDR3 is TGTGCCAGCAGCTTAGATCCAACAGGGGGGCACTATGGCTACACCTTC. This codes for CASSLDPTGGHYGYTF.

This chain joins TRBV6-1 and TRBJ1-5; D is undetermined. With 2 bases removed from V and 1 base from J, the gap between germline ends came to 6 bases. Germline CDR1 is MNHNS and CDR2 is SASEGT. CDR3 length: 14 residues. CDR3 amino acids: CASSEIYSNQPQHF. In DNA, the CDR3 is TGTGCCAGCAGTGAAATCTACAGCAATCAGCCCCAGCATTTT.